The 21 T cell receptor beta chains presented below share a single source sample, sequenced in a study of regulatory T cells in long-lasting Graves disease. Arm-PCR of CDR3 regions with iRepertoire HTBI primers generated TCR beta libraries. TCRdb used MiXCR to reprocess the multiplex PCR reads, holding one entry per CDR3 protein. Of approximately 400,000 distinct CDR3 sequences in the sample, 20% are singletons; the top ten hold less than 25%. Documented time point: persistent/refractory GD, antithyroid drugs over 5 years with positive TRAb. Generation of the TCR library employed RNA extracted from PBMCs. Material: peripheral blood mononuclear cells (PBMCs), obtained when the disease was refractory, from a patient treated with antithyroid drugs. All receptors come from a female donor with Graves disease.

This clonotype was found many times. V gene TRBV11-2 combines with J gene TRBJ2-2, with TRBD2 matching over 7 bases. Germline CDR1 SGHAT, CDR2 FQNNGV. The junction had 7 bases not matched to a gene; V was cut back by 0 bases and J by 6 bases. The CDR3 is 16 amino acids. CDR3: CASSLDAGLAAGELFF. Here the CDR3 DNA reads TGTGCCAGCAGCTTAGATGCAGGGCTAGCGGCCGGGGAGCTGTTTTTT.

V usage is TRBV28 and J usage is TRBJ2-3, with D perhaps TRBD1 (6 bases). The CDR3 spans 14 residues. The V gene's germline CDR1 is MDHEN and CDR2 SYDVKM. Between the trimmed V and J ends, which lost 5 bases and 6 bases, there was a span of 15 bases. The CDR3 DNA sequence: TGTGCCAGCAGTAAAACAGGGTTAGGGGATACGCAGTATTTT. Translation: CASSKTGLGDTQYF.

The V gene is TRBV29-1, the J gene TRBJ1-2; D might be TRBD1 (5 bases). Germline CDR1 reads SQVTM; CDR2 reads ANQGSEA. The CDR3 is 13 residues long. Trimming stripped 3 bases from V and 2 bases from J, with 10 bases between. CDR3 sequence: CSVDGTGNYGYTF. CDR3 DNA sequence: TGCAGCGTTGATGGGACGGGGAACTATGGCTACACCTTC. Full variable domain (remainder filled in from reference TRBV29-1 and TRBJ1-2): SAVISQKPSRDICQRGTSLTIQCQVDSQVTMMFWYRQQPGQSLTLIATANQGSEATYESGFVIDKFPISRPNLTFSTLTVSNMSPEDSSIYLCSVDGTGNYGYTFGSGTRLTVV.

The chain is built from TRBV10-2 and TRBJ2-2, with D tentatively TRBD1 (6 bases). The V gene lost 1 base and the J gene lost 0 bases, with 9 bases spanning the gap. The CDR3 contains 16 residues. Germline CDR1 reads WSHSY; CDR2 reads SAAADI. Here the CDR3 reads CASSEWWTANTGELFF. The CDR3, as DNA: TGCGCCAGCAGTGAGTGGTGGACAGCGAACACCGGGGAGCTGTTTTTT.

This clonotype was counted a few times. The CDR3 reads CAIDRVTGNTIYF. The CDR3 DNA follows: TGTGCCATCGACAGGGTAACTGGAAACACCATATATTTT. The V and J genes are TRBV12-3 or TRBV12-4 and TRBJ1-3, with 7 bases matching TRBD1. V lost 10 bases, J lost 2 bases, and 5 bases stayed unmatched. The CDR3 is made up of 13 amino acids.

This chain links TRBV6-1 with TRBJ2-7; no definite D call. The V end lost 0 bases, the J end lost 4 bases, and 13 bases lay between the germline ends. Germline V lookup: CDR1 MNHNS, CDR2 SASEGT. The CDR3 consists of 15 residues. CDR3 DNA: TGTGCCAGCAGTGAAGCGGTCGGTACGGCATACGAGCAGTACTTC. Translating it yields CASSEAVGTAYEQYF.

This clonotype was observed many times. V gene TRBV4-3 combines with J gene TRBJ2-5; D may be TRBD2 (5 bases). The CDR3 consists of 17 residues. V dropped 4 bases and J dropped 5 bases, with 23 bases sitting between them. Germline CDR1 and CDR2: LGHNA and YSLEER. As DNA, the CDR3 is TGCGCCAGCAGCCCATGGACGGCGGGTTTCGCGGCGGAGACCCAGTACTTC. It encodes CASSPWTAGFAAETQYF.

This clonotype was observed many times. The chain uses TRBV7-9 and TRBJ1-4; 8 bases are a match to TRBD1. J was trimmed by 7 bases and V by 5 bases; bases with no gene match: 9. The CDR3 is 15 amino acids. Germline assignment: CDR1 SEHNR and CDR2 FQNEAQ (reference sequence). CDR3 in amino acids: CASSPRTGRGEKLFF. The CDR3 region has the DNA TGTGCCAGCAGCCCCCGGACAGGGAGGGGTGAAAAACTGTTTTTT.

Only a few counts were recorded for this clonotype. The chain recombines TRBV14 with TRBJ1-1; D uncertain. CDR1 and CDR2 (germline): SGHDN, FVKESK. The germline V and J ends were trimmed by 0 bases and 1 base, with 30 bases remaining between them. CDR3 length: 22 amino acids. In DNA, the CDR3 is TGTGCCAGCAGCCAAGAAAGAAAGGAGGTAGAACTGAGGCTAAGGACGAACACTGAAGCTTTCTTT. It translates to CASSQERKEVELRLRTNTEAFF.

Of note for this clonotype: A single base separates this from a much larger clone, so it may be a read error. The chain links TRBV27 to TRBJ2-7; 7 nucleotides line up with TRBD2. CDR1 MNHEY and CDR2 SMNVEV come from the germline V gene (reference sequence). The CDR3 covers 13 residues. This chain's CDR3 is CTSSNAGEHEQYF. DNA of the CDR3: TGTACCAGCAGTAATGCGGGAGAACACGAGCAGTACTTC.

The CDR3 bases are TGTGCCAGCAGCTTAGGTATCGGGCCTAGCGGGAGCACCGGGGAGCTGTTTTTT. Translation gives CASSLGIGPSGSTGELFF. The chain joins TRBV7-2 to TRBJ2-2; the match to TRBD2 covers 10 bases. CDR1 and CDR2 from the germline V gene are SGHTA and FQGNSA. V was pared by 1 base and J by 4 bases, with 9 bases of the junction left unmatched. This CDR3 has 18 amino acids.

This clonotype was picked up many times. This chain uses TRBV12-3 or TRBV12-4 with TRBJ2-5; 11 positions match TRBD1. There are 14 residues in the CDR3. Trimming removed 7 bases from V and 1 base from J; junction bases left unmatched: 2. The CDR3 spells CASTGTGGQETQYF. The CDR3 bases are TGTGCCAGCACCGGGACAGGGGGCCAAGAGACCCAGTACTTC.

Regarding this clonotype: Relative to the germline gene, one junction end is altered; a read error may explain this. V gene TRBV3-1 combines with J gene TRBJ2-7; 15 bases are shared with TRBD2. Germline CDR1 LGHDT, CDR2 YNNKEL (reference sequence). The CDR3 consists of 17 residues. DNA for the CDR3: TGTGCCAGCACCCAATCCGGGGGACTAGCGGGAGGAGCCGAGCAGTACTTC. This sequence encodes CASTQSGGLAGGAEQYF.

The chain links TRBV19 to TRBJ1-1; D ambiguous. Trimming left V 4 bases short and J 0 bases short, with 12 bases between. Germline lookup yields CDR1 LNHDA and CDR2 SQIVND (reference sequence). This CDR3 region has 15 residues. In DNA, the CDR3 is TGTGCCAGTAGTAATGACAAGGCACTGAACACTGAAGCTTTCTTT. It yields the protein CASSNDKALNTEAFF.

Points on this clonotype: This may arise from a read error, as a much more abundant clone is one base away. The V gene is TRBV6-2 or TRBV6-3, the J gene TRBJ1-1, with D hard to call. The CDR3 has 13 residues. Germline V lookup: CDR1 MNHEY, CDR2 SVGEGT. CDR3 sequence reads: CASSLWQNAEAFF. The CDR3 DNA is TGTGCCAGCAGTCTCTGGCAGAACGCTGAAGCTTTCTTT.

The chain combines TRBV6-5 with TRBJ1-1; D might be TRBD1 (6 bases). CDR1 MNHEY and CDR2 SVGAGI come from the germline V gene. Trimming pared 0 bases from V and 7 bases from J, leaving 9 bases between. The CDR3 runs 13 residues. The CDR3 DNA reads TGTGCCAGCAGTTACTCCCGGACAGTTGAAGCTTTCTTT. Amino acid sequence: CASSYSRTVEAFF.

This clonotype was observed at least ten times. The genes are TRBV7-2 and TRBJ1-2, with D unresolved. The germline V gene has CDR1 SGHTA and CDR2 FQGNSA. V was pared by 4 bases and J by 2 bases, with 5 bases between. The CDR3 consists of 12 residues. CDR3 DNA sequence: TGTGCCAGCAGCTCCGACAACTATGGCTACACCTTC. It yields the protein CASSSDNYGYTF.

As concerns this clonotype: A clone one base away is much larger, so this may be a read error. The chain has TRBV6-1 and TRBJ2-7, with D maybe TRBD1 (6 bases). V lost 1 base, J lost 3 bases, and 13 bases lay in between. Germline V gene data show CDR1 as MNHNS and CDR2 as SASEGT. This CDR3 is 15 amino acids long. CDR3 region: CASSEEGHGYYEQYF. The DNA for the CDR3 is TGTGCCAGCAGTGAAGAGGGACACGGGTACTACGAGCAGTACTTC.

This chain links TRBV19 with TRBJ2-2; D uncertain. Trimming cost V 7 bases and J 3 bases, with 15 bases left between them. The CDR3 covers 15 residues. The V gene's germline CDR1 is LNHDA and CDR2 SQIVND (reference sequence). The CDR3 loop reads CASIVPRRHTGELFF. The CDR3, as DNA: TGTGCCAGTATCGTTCCGCGGCGACACACCGGGGAGCTGTTTTTT.

This clonotype was recorded only once. The chain combines TRBV6-5 with TRBJ2-7; D could derive from TRBD1 or TRBD2 (5 bases each). V was clipped by 0 bases and J by 3 bases, with 15 bases between them. CDR1 is MNHEY and CDR2 is SVGAGI in the germline V gene. This CDR3 is built from 16 residues. CDR3 nucleotide sequence: TGTGCCAGCAGTTACTCGAGGGGTCGGCTACTCTACGAGCAGTACTTC. It encodes CASSYSRGRLLYEQYF.

This chain uses TRBV20-1 with TRBJ2-7; 8 nucleotides align to TRBD1. Looked up from germline, CDR1 is DFQATT and CDR2 is SNEGSKA (reference sequence). CDR3 size: 15 residues. V was pared by 5 bases and J by 6 bases, with 15 bases of the junction left unmatched. DNA for the CDR3: TGCAGTGCTCCCCAGTCGGGGACAGGAGGGGGCGAGCAGTACTTC. Amino acid sequence: CSAPQSGTGGGEQYF.